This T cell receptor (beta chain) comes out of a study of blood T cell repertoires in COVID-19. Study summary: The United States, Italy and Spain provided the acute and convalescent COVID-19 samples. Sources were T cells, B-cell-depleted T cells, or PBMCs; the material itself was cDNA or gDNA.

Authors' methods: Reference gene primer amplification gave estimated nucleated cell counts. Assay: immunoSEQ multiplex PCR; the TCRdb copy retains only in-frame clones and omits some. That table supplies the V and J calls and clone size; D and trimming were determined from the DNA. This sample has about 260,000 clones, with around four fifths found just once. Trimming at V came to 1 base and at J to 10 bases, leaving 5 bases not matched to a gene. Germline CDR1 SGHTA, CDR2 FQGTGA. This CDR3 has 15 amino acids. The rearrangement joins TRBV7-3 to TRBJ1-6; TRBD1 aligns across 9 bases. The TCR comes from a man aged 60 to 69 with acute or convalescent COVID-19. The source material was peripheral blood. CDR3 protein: CASSLKQGAVSPLHF. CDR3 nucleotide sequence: TGTGCCAGCAGCTTAAAACAGGGGGCTGTATCACCCCTCCACTTT.